This T cell receptor (beta chain) was sequenced in a study of T cells after yellow fever vaccination. The study, taken as a whole, reports: Subsequent booster samples again held most clones from primary vaccination (96% CD4, roughly 90% CD8). Abundant clonotypes from the bulk population could get into FACS-sorted repertoires as contaminants.

TCRdb re-called the 5' RACE reads with MiXCR, one entry per CDR3 protein. The table includes roughly 110,000 distinct CDR3 sequences, around 8.6% detected once. Germline V gene sequence: CDR1 SNHLY, CDR2 FYNNEI. The CDR3 totals 14 residues. Trimming shortened V by 0 bases and J by 3 bases, and 8 bases separated the two germline ends. In the case of this clonotype: Antigen: not known.

The gene calls are TRBV2 and TRBJ1-1; the D is unclear. The material was CD8+ T cells sorted from PBMCs, obtained 45 days after the yellow fever booster vaccination. The receptor's source is a man aged 30-40 years who received the YFV17D yellow fever vaccine. This CDR3 is CASSEAPGDTEAFF. CDR3 sequence (DNA): TGTGCCAGCAGTGAAGCGCCTGGTGACACTGAAGCTTTCTTT.